The entry that follows covers one TCR beta chain sequence. Patients were diagnosed with urothelial carcinoma, either locally advanced or metastatic. There were between 1 and 8 samples from each patient, taken pretreatment and on-treatment. In germline, CDR1 is LNHDA, CDR2 SQIVND (reference sequence). V was cut by 8 bases and J by 5 bases, with 16 bases left in between. This CDR3 is 14 amino acids long. Sequenced by immunoSEQ multiplex PCR; TCRdb stores in-frame clones only, minus some. The table shows approximately 38,000 clones, with around 83% occurring only once. This record comes from a study of PD-L1 blockade in urothelial cancer. Whole-study context: Males with urothelial cancer arising in the bladder constituted about 90% of the roughly 29 patients. Blood underwent analysis 3 weeks (second dose) and 6 weeks after treatment began.

This receptor was identified in a man between 60 and 75 years old with urothelial cancer. This chain joins TRBV19 and TRBJ2-1; D may be TRBD1 (6 bases). The specimen comprised PBMCs, sampled around atezolizumab (anti-PD-L1) treatment. The chain's CDR3 is CASAIQGGHNEQFF. CDR3 sequence (DNA): TGTGCCAGTGCTATTCAAGGGGGTCACAATGAGCAGTTCTTC. Combining the CDR3 with reference TRBV19 and TRBJ2-1 gives the whole variable domain DGGITQSPKYLFRKEGQNVTLSCEQNLNHDAMYWYRQDPGQGLRLIYYSQIVNDFQKGDIAEGYSVSREKKESFPLTVTSAQKNPTAFYLCASAIQGGHNEQFFGPGTRLTVL.